This T cell receptor (beta chain) stems from a study of tumor-infiltrating lymphocytes in primary liver carcinoma. Across the study: Every patient in the cohort had a primary liver carcinoma. That carcinoma was treated by surgical resection.

The ends were cut back, 5 bases at V and 3 bases at J, with 11 bases in the middle. This CDR3 comprises 14 residues. Germline V lookup: CDR1 SEHNR, CDR2 FQNEAQ (reference sequence). Starting material of around 460 ng total RNA yielded TCR beta cDNA via a constant-region primer. Each TCR beta library was derived from three nested multiplex PCR rounds that employed slightly modified ARM-PCR. Each of the first two PCR rounds ran 9 to 11 cycles with TRBV1-TRBV30 forward and C-beta reverse primers. Via MiXCR, TCRdb re-called the multiplex PCR reads, giving one row per CDR3 protein. The sample consists of approximately 320,000 distinct CDR3 sequences, approximately 54% of them appearing once. Unsorted whole blood supplied the RNA, and germline DNA was extracted too.

V and J are TRBV7-9 and TRBJ1-5; the D gene is possibly TRBD1 (5 bases). This sequence was found in a woman in her 30s with primary liver carcinoma and hepatitis B virus infection. The sequenced material came from peripheral blood. This CDR3 reads CASSLDSFNQPQHF. CDR3 nucleotides: TGTGCCAGCAGCCTTGACAGCTTCAATCAGCCCCAGCATTTT.